The 3 T cell receptor beta chains below all came from one sample that was sequenced in a study of early T cells in non-severe SARS-CoV-2 infection. TCRdb recomputed calls from the 5' RACE reads with MiXCR, one row per CDR3 protein. Of over 45,000 distinct CDR3 sequences detected, roughly 7.8% appear once; the ten largest clones hold over 9.5%. Sample: whole blood, taken at baseline. These receptors came from an adult who was a healthcare worker with PCR-confirmed SARS-CoV-2 infection or an uninfected control (not recorded which).

There are a few counts of this clonotype. The CDR3 region has the DNA TGTGCCTGGAGTGTGCAGTTTCTGAGCTCCTACAATGAGCAGTTCTTC. This encodes CAWSVQFLSSYNEQFF. This chain joins TRBV30 and TRBJ2-1; D gene unclear. CDR1 is GTSNPN and CDR2 is SVGIG in the germline V gene (reference sequence). V lost 0 bases, J lost 0 bases, and 12 bases lay in between. The CDR3 totals 16 residues.

The chain couples TRBV29-1 to TRBJ1-1, with D uncertain. The CDR3 extends over 14 amino acids. V lost 5 bases, J lost 4 bases, and 17 bases lay in between. Germline V gives CDR1 SQVTM, CDR2 ANQGSEA. CDR3 protein: CSVSGTVGSTEAFF. Written as DNA, the CDR3 is TGCAGCGTTAGTGGAACCGTAGGGTCCACTGAAGCTTTCTTT.

This clonotype came up a few times. This chain joins TRBV6-1 and TRBJ2-3; D might be TRBD1 (5 bases). Germline loops: CDR1 MNHNS, CDR2 SASEGT. The CDR3 has 15 residues. V lost 2 bases and J lost 0, with 9 bases in between. CDR3 region: CASSERQGSTDTQYF. In DNA form, the CDR3 reads TGTGCCAGCAGTGAACGGCAGGGAAGCACAGATACGCAGTATTTT.